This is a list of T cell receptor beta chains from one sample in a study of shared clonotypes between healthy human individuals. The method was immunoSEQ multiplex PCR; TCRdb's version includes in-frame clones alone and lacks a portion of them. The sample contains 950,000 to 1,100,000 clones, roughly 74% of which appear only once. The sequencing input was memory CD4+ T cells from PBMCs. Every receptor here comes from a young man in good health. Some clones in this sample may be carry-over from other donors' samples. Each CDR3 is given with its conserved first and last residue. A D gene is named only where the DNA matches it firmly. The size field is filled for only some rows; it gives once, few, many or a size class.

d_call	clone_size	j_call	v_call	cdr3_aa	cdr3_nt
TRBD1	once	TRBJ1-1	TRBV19	CASSSLTGTTEAFF	TGTGCCAGTAGTTCACTGACAGGGACCACTGAAGCTTTCTTT
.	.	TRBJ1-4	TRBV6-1	CASSEYFPETQPGEKLFF	TGTGCCAGCAGTGAATATTTCCCTGAAACCCAGCCGGGGGAAAAACTGTTTTTT
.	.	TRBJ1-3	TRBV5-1	CASSFWGPGNTIYF	TGCGCCAGCAGCTTCTGGGGTCCAGGAAACACCATATATTTT
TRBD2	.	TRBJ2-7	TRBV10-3	CAIRAELAGVAEQYF	TGTGCCATCAGGGCGGAACTAGCGGGAGTTGCCGAGCAGTACTTC
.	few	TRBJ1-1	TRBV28	CASRSWVRNTEAFF	TGTGCCAGCAGGAGCTGGGTGAGGAACACTGAAGCTTTCTTT
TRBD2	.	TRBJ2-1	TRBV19	CASSPQRGPYNEQFF	TGTGCCAGTAGTCCCCAGCGGGGACCATACAATGAGCAGTTCTTC
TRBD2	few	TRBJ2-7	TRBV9	CASSVGPSGSHFDEQYF	TGTGCCAGCAGCGTAGGCCCTAGCGGGAGCCATTTCGACGAGCAGTACTTC
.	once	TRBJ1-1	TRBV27	CASSPFGGSTEAFF	TGTGCCAGCAGCCCCTTTGGGGGGAGCACTGAAGCTTTCTTT
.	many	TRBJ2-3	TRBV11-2	CASSYPTGASTDTQYF	TGTGCCAGCAGCTACCCAACGGGAGCGAGCACAGATACGCAGTATTTT
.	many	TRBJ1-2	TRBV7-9	CASSFDILGYTF	TGTGCCAGCAGCTTTGACATCCTCGGCTACACCTTC
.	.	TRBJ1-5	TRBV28	CASSGRVGPQPQHF	TGTGCCAGCAGTGGGAGGGTCGGACCTCAGCCCCAGCATTTT
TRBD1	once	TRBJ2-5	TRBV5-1	CASSLGYRDRGQETQYF	TGCGCCAGCAGCTTGGGGTACCGGGACAGGGGTCAAGAGACCCAGTACTTC
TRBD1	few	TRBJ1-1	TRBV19	CASSADRAPEAFF	TGTGCCAGTAGTGCCGACAGGGCCCCTGAAGCTTTCTTT
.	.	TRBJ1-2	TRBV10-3	CAISEPDSNYGYTF	TGTGCCATCAGTGAGCCGGACAGTAACTATGGCTACACCTTC
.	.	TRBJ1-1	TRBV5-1	CASSLAENTEAFF	TGCGCCAGCAGCTTGGCCGAGAACACTGAAGCTTTCTTT
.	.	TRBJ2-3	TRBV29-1	CSVEAQSNTQYF	TGCAGCGTTGAAGCGCAGTCAAATACGCAGTATTTT
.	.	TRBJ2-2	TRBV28	CASSLAGTGAGELFF	TGTGCCAGCAGTTTGGCAGGCACGGGGGCCGGGGAGCTGTTTTTT
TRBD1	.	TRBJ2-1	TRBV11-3	CASSSGQGADEQFF	TGTGCCAGCAGCTCGGGACAGGGGGCCGATGAGCAGTTCTTC
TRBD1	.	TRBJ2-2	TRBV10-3	CATRSGTANTGELFF	TGTGCCACACGGAGTGGGACAGCGAACACCGGGGAGCTGTTTTTT
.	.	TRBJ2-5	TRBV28	CASSLAQGGKETQYF	TGTGCCAGCAGTTTGGCGCAGGGCGGGAAAGAGACCCAGTACTTC
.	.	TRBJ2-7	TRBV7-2	CATGRRDEGEQYF	TGTGCCACCGGACGGCGGGACGAAGGCGAGCAGTACTTC
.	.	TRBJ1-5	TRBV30	CAWSVGWSANSNQPQHF	TGTGCCTGGAGTGTAGGGTGGAGTGCGAATAGCAATCAGCCCCAGCATTTT
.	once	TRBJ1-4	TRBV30	CAWSRSNEKLFF	TGTGCCTGGAGTCGGAGTAATGAAAAACTGTTTTTT
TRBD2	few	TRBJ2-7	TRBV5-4	CASSLSLLAGGLAYEQYF	TGTGCCAGCAGCTTAAGTTTGCTAGCGGGAGGATTGGCCTACGAGCAGTACTTC
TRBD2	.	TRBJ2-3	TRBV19	CASRWEGRDTQYF	TGTGCCAGTAGGTGGGAGGGCCGGGATACGCAGTATTTT
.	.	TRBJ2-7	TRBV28	CASSLGGPYEQYF	TGTGCCAGCAGTTTGGGGGGACCCTACGAGCAGTACTTC
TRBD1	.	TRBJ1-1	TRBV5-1	CASSAGTGYPEAFF	TGCGCCAGCAGCGCCGGGACAGGGTACCCTGAAGCTTTCTTT
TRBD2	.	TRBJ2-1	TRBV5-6	CASSLLAGVAEQFF	TGTGCCAGCAGTCTCCTAGCGGGGGTGGCTGAGCAGTTCTTC
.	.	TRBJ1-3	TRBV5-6	CASSLGVNSGNTIYF	TGTGCCAGCAGCTTGGGGGTTAACTCTGGAAACACCATATATTTT
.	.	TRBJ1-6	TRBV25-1	CASIQQGLQAPLHF	TGTGCCAGCATCCAACAGGGTCTTCAAGCACCCCTCCACTTT
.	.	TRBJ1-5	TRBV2	CASQDGFNQPQHF	TGTGCCAGCCAGGACGGGTTCAATCAGCCCCAGCATTTT
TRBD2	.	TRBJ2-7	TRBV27	CAVRPGLARRVSHEQYF	TGTGCCGTTCGACCGGGACTAGCGCGCAGGGTGTCTCACGAGCAGTACTTC
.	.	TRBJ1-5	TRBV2	CASSGQVLDQPQHF	TGTGCCAGCAGTGGACAGGTCTTGGATCAGCCCCAGCATTTT
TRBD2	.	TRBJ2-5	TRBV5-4	CASSLGGRAVETQYF	TGTGCCAGCAGCTTGGGTGGGAGGGCCGTTGAGACCCAGTACTTC
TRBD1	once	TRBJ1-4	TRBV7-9	CASSPRTGSNEKLFF	TGTGCCAGCAGCCCACGGACAGGGAGTAATGAAAAACTGTTTTTT
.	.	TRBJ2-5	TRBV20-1	CSANSQETQYF	TGCAGTGCGAATAGCCAAGAGACCCAGTACTTC
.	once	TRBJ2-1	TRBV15	CATSRGDSLNEQFF	TGTGCCACCAGCAGAGGGGACTCCCTCAATGAGCAGTTCTTC
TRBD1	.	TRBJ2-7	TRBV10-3	CAISPGQGVYEQYF	TGTGCCATCAGTCCGGGACAGGGAGTTTACGAGCAGTACTTC
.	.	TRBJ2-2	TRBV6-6	CASTRDRRNTGELFF	TGTGCCAGCACCAGAGACAGGAGGAACACCGGGGAGCTGTTTTTT
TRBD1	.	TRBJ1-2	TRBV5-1	CASSLGTRQGAVYGYTF	TGCGCCAGCAGCTTGGGGACGCGGCAGGGGGCGGTCTATGGCTACACCTTC
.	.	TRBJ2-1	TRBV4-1	CASSPVQVENEQFF	TGCGCCAGCAGCCCGGTACAGGTCGAAAATGAGCAGTTCTTC
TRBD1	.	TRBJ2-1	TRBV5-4	CASSSPYRGHEQFF	TGTGCCAGCAGCTCCCCCTACAGGGGTCATGAGCAGTTCTTC
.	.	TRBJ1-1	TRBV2	CASQSAPGGNTEAFF	TGTGCCAGCCAATCGGCCCCCGGGGGGAACACTGAAGCTTTCTTT
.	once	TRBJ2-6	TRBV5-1	CASSLSGSSGANVLTF	TGCGCCAGCAGCTTGTCCGGGAGCTCTGGGGCCAACGTCCTGACTTTC
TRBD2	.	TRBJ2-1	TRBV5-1	CASSLGLADFNEQFF	TGCGCCAGCAGCTTGGGACTAGCGGATTTCAATGAGCAGTTCTTC
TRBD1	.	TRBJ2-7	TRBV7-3	CASSSDGTGYEQYF	TGTGCCAGCAGCTCCGATGGGACAGGGTACGAGCAGTACTTC
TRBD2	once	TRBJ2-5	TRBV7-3	CASSLSGGEETQYF	TGTGCCAGCAGCTTAAGCGGGGGTGAGGAGACCCAGTACTTC
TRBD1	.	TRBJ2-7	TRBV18	CASSLLQGVDEQYF	TGTGCCAGCTCACTCCTACAGGGGGTCGACGAGCAGTACTTC
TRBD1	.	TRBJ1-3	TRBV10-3	CAIALGRGNGNTIYF	TGTGCCATCGCCTTGGGCAGGGGGAATGGAAACACCATATATTTT